Reported below is one TCR beta chain. Its antigen is unidentified. The assay that was used to sequence DNA from cultured CD4+ T cells was the Oncomine TCR Beta short-read assay. TCRdb called the PCR reads again in MiXCR, with one record for every CDR3 protein. The sample carries over 15,000 distinct CDR3 sequences, approximately 33% recorded once. The data originate from a study of vaccination and CD4 T cells after COVID-19. Study information: Six men and four women formed the convalescents, two being Hispanic. Blood was drawn a median around 74 days post second dose, range 14 to 241.

Stated treatment: roughly 10-day PBMC culture with coronavirus spike peptide pools or control peptides (ViraFEST assay). Positive PCR results dated from March to December 2020, before the US Alpha, Beta and Delta variants. Sequenced: cultured CD4+ T cells from blood. The TCR comes from a human donor with COVID-19.

The CDR3 region is CASSLGRGLSGYTF. CDR3 DNA: TGTGCCAGCAGCTTGGGGAGGGGGCTCTCCGGCTACACCTTC. The chain couples TRBV5-6 to TRBJ1-2; 7 bases line up with TRBD1. The germline CDR1 and CDR2 sequences are SGHDT and YYEEEE. With V trimmed by 0 bases and J by 8 bases, 7 bases remained unmatched. The CDR3 extends over 14 amino acids.